Listed here are 15 T cell receptor beta chains from one sample, sequenced in a study of CD8+ T cells in alopecia areata. Following extraction, RNA underwent reverse transcription to cDNA, which served as the sequencing template. Method: immunoSEQ multiplex PCR; TCRdb's copy keeps in-frame clones and lacks some. Found here are 170,000 or so clones, approximately 65% of them singletons; the top ten hold roughly 0.99%. Noted treatment: oral pan-JAK inhibitor, 5-10 mg twice daily. The sample here was CD4+ T cells sorted from blood, taken at week 4, from a patient treated with tofacitinib. Every receptor here comes from a human donor with alopecia areata.

The chain is built from TRBV30 and TRBJ1-4; the D is unclear. Trimming took 1 base from V and 8 from J, leaving 14 bases between them. The CDR3 extends over 14 amino acids. Germline values: CDR1 GTSNPN, CDR2 SVGIG (reference sequence). CDR3 nucleotide sequence: TGTGCCTGGAGTGAACGGCCCTCAAAGGAAAAACTGTTTTTT. Protein: CAWSERPSKEKLFF.

CDR3 in amino acids: CASSEILFGTQYF. CDR3 sequence (DNA): TGTGCCAGCAGCGAGATTCTTTTTGGGACCCAGTACTTC. The chain carries TRBV2 and TRBJ2-5; D is undetermined. V was shortened by 6 bases and J by 7 bases, with 15 bases between the two germline ends. This CDR3 contains 13 residues. Germline CDR1 is SNHLY and CDR2 is FYNNEI.

On this clone itself: The junction departs from the called germline gene at one end, perhaps through a read error. This chain joins TRBV5-5 and TRBJ2-7; TRBD2 is a possible D gene (6 bases). This CDR3 comprises 14 residues. Germline V CDR1 and CDR2: SGHKS, YYEKEE (reference sequence). The CDR3 nucleotides read TGCGCCAGCAGCCAAGATTTTGTCCCGGGGGAGCAGTATTTC. It yields the protein CASSQDFVPGEQYF.

The chain couples TRBV30 to TRBJ2-2; 8 bases match TRBD1. The CDR3 runs 13 residues. Germline V gene lookup returns CDR1 GTSNPN and CDR2 SVGIG (reference sequence). J gave up 4 bases and V 5 bases, and 3 bases lay outside the gene matches. The CDR3 protein is CAWETGATGELFF. The CDR3, as DNA: TGTGCCTGGGAGACAGGGGCCACCGGGGAGCTGTTTTTT. Together with reference TRBV30 and TRBJ2-2, the CDR3 gives the full variable domain: SQTIHQWPATLVQPVGSPLSLECTVEGTSNPNLYWYRQAAGRGLQLLFYSVGIGQISSEVPQNLSASRPQDRQFILSSKKLLLSDSGFYLCAWETGATGELFFGEGSRLTVL.

This clone was observed a handful of times. The rearrangement uses TRBV7-9 and TRBJ2-3; D ambiguous. Germline V gene lookup returns CDR1 SEHNR and CDR2 FQNEAQ (reference sequence). The length of the CDR3 is 15 residues. V lost 3 bases to trimming and J lost 2 bases, with 12 bases between them. This chain's CDR3 is CASSLVGPNTDTQYF. The CDR3 nucleotides are TGTGCCAGCAGCTTGGTCGGGCCCAACACAGATACGCAGTATTTT.

CDR3 nucleotides: TGCAGCGTTGATGGCGGATTGGATACGCAGTATTTT. Translating it yields CSVDGGLDTQYF. This chain connects TRBV29-1 to TRBJ2-3, with D uncertain. The CDR3 covers 12 residues. The germline V and J ends were trimmed by 3 bases and 6 bases, with 10 bases remaining between them. The V gene's germline CDR1 is SQVTM and CDR2 ANQGSEA.

The rearrangement uses TRBV29-1 and TRBJ2-5, with 8 positions matching TRBD2. This CDR3 spans 11 amino acids. The ends lost 7 bases at V and 5 bases at J; junction bases unmatched: 3. The germline V gene has CDR1 SQVTM and CDR2 ANQGSEA. The DNA for the CDR3 is TGCAGCGCCAGACTAGCGGAGACCCAGTACTTC. Encoded protein: CSARLAETQYF.

V is TRBV5-1 and J is TRBJ2-3; 7 bases are shared with TRBD2. CDR1 SGHRS and CDR2 YFSETQ come from the germline V gene. This CDR3 spans 14 amino acids. Losses at the gene ends were 4 bases for V and 1 base for J; bases not matched to a gene: 3. In DNA, the CDR3 is TGCGCCAGCAGCGCGCTAGCGGGCACAGATACGCAGTATTTT. Protein product: CASSALAGTDTQYF.

The table lists this clone with a few counts. The chain recombines TRBV5-6 with TRBJ1-2, with D tentatively TRBD1 (5 bases). Germline V gene lookup returns CDR1 SGHDT and CDR2 YYEEEE. V gave up 4 bases and J gave up 4 bases, with 17 bases separating them. The CDR3 runs 15 residues. The CDR3 spells CASSLGASIFYGYTF. The DNA for the CDR3 is TGTGCCAGCAGCCTTGGGGCCTCGATCTTCTATGGCTACACCTTC.

The gene calls are TRBV28 and TRBJ2-3, with 10 bases fitting TRBD2. CDR3 length: 15 amino acids. J gave up 2 bases and V 7 bases, and 6 bases lay outside the gene matches. The germline V gene has CDR1 MDHEN and CDR2 SYDVKM. CDR3 DNA sequence: TGTGCCAGCATTGAGCGGGGGGGCACCACAGATACGCAGTATTTT. Its translation: CASIERGGTTDTQYF.

The chain recombines TRBV13 with TRBJ1-1; D remains ambiguous. The CDR3 totals 12 residues. Looked up from germline, CDR1 is PRHDT and CDR2 is FYEKMQ (reference sequence). V lost 2 bases and J lost 3, with 4 bases in between. The CDR3 reads CASSLRDTEAFF. The CDR3 region has the DNA TGTGCCAGCAGCTTACGGGACACTGAAGCTTTCTTT.

The gene calls are TRBV29-1 and TRBJ1-1, with D possibly being TRBD1 (6 bases). This CDR3 has 13 residues. In germline, CDR1 is SQVTM, CDR2 ANQGSEA. V lost 7 bases and J 7 bases, leaving 19 bases between the germline ends. The CDR3 is CSADHRVKGEAFF. The CDR3 region has the DNA TGCAGCGCTGATCACAGGGTTAAGGGTGAAGCTTTCTTT.

This clone was recorded once. The chain combines TRBV27 with TRBJ2-2, with a tentative D call TRBD1 (6 bases). CDR1 is MNHEY, CDR2 SMNVEV, per germline (reference sequence). V lost 6 bases and J 5 bases, leaving 7 bases between the germline ends. The CDR3 contains 12 residues. The CDR3 protein is CASRTGTGELFF. The CDR3 DNA sequence: TGTGCCAGCAGAACAGGGACCGGGGAGCTGTTTTTT.

This chain joins TRBV30 and TRBJ1-3, with a weak D call TRBD1 (6 bases). CDR1 is GTSNPN and CDR2 is SVGIG in the germline V gene (reference sequence). The V and J ends lost 5 bases and 0 bases respectively, with 8 bases between them. CDR3 length: 13 residues. Here the CDR3 reads CAWGQLSGNTIYF. For the CDR3, the DNA is TGTGCCTGGGGACAGCTCTCTGGAAACACCATATATTTT.

The rearrangement links TRBV29-1 to TRBJ2-7, with D possibly being TRBD2 (7 bases). Trimming took off 7 bases at V and 3 bases at J, with 19 bases between the two ends. CDR3 length: 14 residues. Germline V gives CDR1 SQVTM, CDR2 ANQGSEA. The CDR3 DNA reads TGCAGCGCCCAAGGGGGGGGAGAGCACTACGAGCAGTACTTC. The encoded protein is CSAQGGGEHYEQYF.